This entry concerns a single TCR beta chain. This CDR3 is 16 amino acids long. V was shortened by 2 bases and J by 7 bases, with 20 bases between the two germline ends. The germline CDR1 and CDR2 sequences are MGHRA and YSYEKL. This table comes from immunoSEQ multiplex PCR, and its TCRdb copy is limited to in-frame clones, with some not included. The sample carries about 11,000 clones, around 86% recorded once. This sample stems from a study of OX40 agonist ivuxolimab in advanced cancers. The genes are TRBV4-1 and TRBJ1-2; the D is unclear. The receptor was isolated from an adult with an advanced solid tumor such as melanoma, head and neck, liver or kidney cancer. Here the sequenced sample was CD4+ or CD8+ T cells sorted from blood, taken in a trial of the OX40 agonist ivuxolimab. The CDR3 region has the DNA TGCGCCAGCAGCCAATCGCGGGCCGCGGTCGCGGCTGGCTACACCTTC. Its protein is CASSQSRAAVAAGYTF.